The next 23 T cell receptor beta chains were all read from a single sample in a study of blood T cell repertoires in COVID-19. TCRdb's table, derived via immunoSEQ multiplex PCR, lists solely in-frame clones and lacks some. The sample holds roughly 230,000 clones, over 65% seen once. The specimen sequenced was PBMCs or T cells enriched from blood (not recorded which). These receptors all come from a woman aged 60-70 years who had recovered from COVID-19.

The chain's CDR3 is CASSEAGVVGDTQYF. As DNA, the CDR3 is TGTGCCAGCAGTGAGGCGGGCGTGGTGGGGGATACGCAGTATTTT. This chain connects TRBV6-1 to TRBJ2-3; possible D gene TRBD2, 5 bases. The CDR3 has 15 residues. Trimming cost V 3 bases and J 6 bases, with 16 bases left between them. CDR1 MNHNS and CDR2 SASEGT come from the germline V gene.

The chain links TRBV12-3 or TRBV12-4 to TRBJ1-2, with D possibly matching TRBD1 (6 bases). V was shortened by 8 bases and J by 0 bases, with 10 bases between the two germline ends. This CDR3 spans 13 amino acids. The CDR3 DNA sequence: TGTGCCAGCCAACAGGGAGCTAACTATGGCTACACCTTC. It is translated as CASQQGANYGYTF.

The chain has TRBV6-5 and TRBJ1-2; D is possibly TRBD1 (5 bases). The CDR3 spans 13 residues. Germline assignment: CDR1 MNHEY and CDR2 SVGAGI. V lost 2 bases to trimming and J lost 2 bases, with 6 bases between them. The chain's CDR3 is CASSYPGNYGYTF. CDR3 nucleotides: TGTGCCAGCAGTTACCCAGGGAACTATGGCTACACCTTC.

In this sample, this clone turned up once. The genes are TRBV5-1 and TRBJ2-7, with a possible D match to TRBD1 (5 bases). Per germline, CDR1 SGHRS and CDR2 YFSETQ. This CDR3 region has 15 residues. The V end was cut by 0 bases, the J end by 2 bases, with 12 bases between. CDR3 bases: TGCGCCAGCAGCTTGGCCATTGGCAGGGCCTACGAGCAGTACTTC. Encoded protein: CASSLAIGRAYEQYF.

The chain recombines TRBV19 with TRBJ1-1; TRBD1 might be the D (5 bases). There are 14 residues in the CDR3. V gave up 8 bases and J gave up 6 bases, with 19 bases separating them. Germline CDR1 and CDR2: LNHDA and SQIVND (reference sequence). CDR3 loop: CASSLRPTEPEAFF. The CDR3 bases are TGTGCCAGTTCCCTACGACCGACAGAACCTGAAGCTTTCTTT.

In DNA form, the CDR3 reads TGCAGCGTGCTTACAAACACTGAAGCTTTCTTT. It codes for CSVLTNTEAFF. This sequence joins TRBV29-1 and TRBJ1-1; D remains unclear. CDR1 is SQVTM and CDR2 is ANQGSEA in the germline V gene. The CDR3 runs to 11 residues. Trimming removed 6 bases from V and 2 bases from J, with 7 bases in between. Full variable domain (outside the CDR3, taken from reference TRBV29-1 and TRBJ1-1): SAVISQKPSRDICQRGTSLTIQCQVDSQVTMMFWYRQQPGQSLTLIATANQGSEATYESGFVIDKFPISRPNLTFSTLTVSNMSPEDSSIYLCSVLTNTEAFFGQGTRLTVV.

A single count supports this clone. The chain carries TRBV6-5 and TRBJ1-5, with 7 bases matching TRBD1. The CDR3 runs to 13 residues. CDR1 is MNHEY, CDR2 SVGAGI, per germline. Trimming at V came to 7 bases and at J to 2 bases, leaving 2 bases not matched to a gene. The CDR3 nucleotides read TGTGCCAGCACAGACAGGGGCAATCAGCCCCAGCATTTT. It is translated as CASTDRGNQPQHF.

This clone was detected only a few times. The rearrangement links TRBV29-1 to TRBJ2-1, with 7 bases that match TRBD2. CDR3 size: 15 residues. The V and J ends lost 7 bases and 8 bases, in that order; junction bases with no gene match: 17. Germline V gene data show CDR1 as SQVTM and CDR2 as ANQGSEA. CDR3 sequence: CSALGGPWNIHEQFF. DNA of the CDR3: TGCAGCGCTCTGGGAGGGCCTTGGAATATCCATGAGCAGTTCTTC.

The rearrangement joins TRBV6-6 to TRBJ2-5; the match to TRBD2 covers 8 bases. Germline V gives CDR1 MNHNY, CDR2 SVGAGI (reference sequence). The V gene end was trimmed by 0 bases and the J gene end by 0 bases; junction bases not matched to a gene: 3. The CDR3 sequence is 16 residues long. CDR3 nucleotides: TGTGCCAGCAGTTACTCGCGCGGGGGGTACCAAGAGACCCAGTACTTC. Translated, it gives CASSYSRGGYQETQYF.

This sequence joins TRBV9 and TRBJ1-1; the match to TRBD1 covers 12 bases. The CDR3 runs 17 residues. V lost 3 bases, J lost 1 base, and 7 bases stayed unmatched. Germline V gives CDR1 SGDLS, CDR2 YYNGEE. CDR3: CASSGRDRGLGNTEAFF. CDR3 nucleotides: TGTGCCAGCAGCGGCCGGGACAGGGGGCTGGGGAACACTGAAGCTTTCTTT.

The chain couples TRBV5-6 to TRBJ1-2, with 8 positions matching TRBD1. Germline trimming cut 2 bases from V and 4 bases from J; bases unmatched to any gene: 7. This CDR3 has 15 residues. Looked up from germline, CDR1 is SGHDT and CDR2 is YYEEEE. The CDR3 loop is CASSFLGQGVYGYTF. The DNA of the CDR3 is TGTGCCAGCAGCTTCCTAGGACAGGGCGTCTATGGCTACACCTTC.

The chain uses TRBV3-1 (or the pseudogene TRBV3-2) and TRBJ2-3; D is undetermined. The germline V gene has CDR1 LGHDT and CDR2 YNNKEL (reference sequence). V was cut by 0 bases and J by 2 bases, with 12 bases left in between. There are 16 residues in the CDR3. The CDR3 protein is CASSQEMTGYTDTQYF. CDR3 sequence (DNA): TGTGCCAGCAGCCAAGAGATGACCGGGTACACAGATACGCAGTATTTT.

V is TRBV27 and J is TRBJ2-7; 7 positions agree with TRBD1. The CDR3 length is 13 residues. V lost 6 bases and J lost 7; bases outside the gene matches: 9. Germline V lookup: CDR1 MNHEY, CDR2 SMNVEV (reference sequence). CDR3 sequence: CASRRDRVGEQYF. The CDR3 nucleotides read TGTGCCAGCAGGAGAGACAGGGTGGGTGAGCAGTACTTC.

The V and J genes are TRBV5-1 and TRBJ1-6; 8 nucleotides agree with TRBD1. Per germline, CDR1 SGHRS and CDR2 YFSETQ. The junction had 2 bases not matched to a gene; V was cut back by 3 bases and J by 6 bases. The CDR3 spans 14 residues. The CDR3 nucleotides are TGCGCCAGCAGCTCCGGACAGGGTAATTCACCCCTCCACTTT. Translating it yields CASSSGQGNSPLHF.

V gene TRBV7-8 combines with J gene TRBJ1-5; 8 positions match TRBD1. Germline V gene sequence: CDR1 SGHVS, CDR2 FQNEAQ. Trimming at V came to 1 base and at J to 9 bases, leaving 5 bases not matched to a gene. This CDR3 has 14 amino acids. The CDR3 sequence is CASSLGTGTSPQHF. CDR3 DNA: TGTGCCAGCAGCTTAGGGACAGGGACTTCGCCCCAGCATTTT. Based on the CDR3 plus reference TRBV7-8 and TRBJ1-5, the full variable domain is GAGVSQSPRYKVAKRGQDVALRCDPISGHVSLFWYQQALGQGPEFLTYFQNEAQLDKSGLPSDRFFAERPEGSVSTLKIQRTQQEDSAVYLCASSLGTGTSPQHFGDGTRLSIL.

The chain combines TRBV12-3 or TRBV12-4 with TRBJ1-3; D uncertain. V shed 11 bases and J shed 4 bases, with 9 bases lying between them. CDR3 length: 11 amino acids. The CDR3 sequence: CAPGLGNTIYF. In DNA form, the CDR3 reads TGTGCCCCCGGACTGGGAAACACCATATATTTT.

This clone was seen a handful of times. V usage is TRBV5-1 and J usage is TRBJ1-4; maybe TRBD1 (5 bases). With 1 base removed from V and 0 bases from J, the gap between germline ends came to 28 bases. In germline, CDR1 is SGHRS, CDR2 YFSETQ. The CDR3 has 22 residues. The CDR3 loop is CASSLQPLRDGSIFATNEKLFF. Written as DNA, the CDR3 is TGCGCCAGCAGCTTGCAACCTCTCAGGGATGGTTCGATTTTCGCAACTAATGAAAAACTGTTTTTT.

The chain recombines TRBV11-2 with TRBJ2-7, with D possibly TRBD1 on 6 matching bases. The V end was cut by 4 bases, the J end by 1 base, with 14 bases between. Germline V gene data show CDR1 as SGHAT and CDR2 as FQNNGV. This CDR3 comprises 15 residues. This chain's CDR3 is CASSWTVADSYEQYF. The DNA for the CDR3 is TGTGCCAGCAGCTGGACAGTGGCCGATTCCTACGAGCAGTACTTC.

This chain connects TRBV11-1 to TRBJ1-2, with 7 bases fitting TRBD1. In germline, CDR1 is SGHAT, CDR2 FQDESV (reference sequence). There are 16 residues in the CDR3. Trimming took 2 bases from V and 7 from J; bases not matched to a gene: 13. The CDR3 DNA follows: TGTGCCAGCAGCTTATTGGGGCCAGGGGGTACGCGTGGCTACACCTTC. Translation: CASSLLGPGGTRGYTF.

The V gene is TRBV7-2, the J gene TRBJ2-2; the match to TRBD1 covers 9 bases. The CDR3 length is 15 residues. With V trimmed by 5 bases and J by 2 bases, 3 bases remained unmatched. Looked up from germline, CDR1 is SGHTA and CDR2 is FQGNSA. CDR3: CASSHRGRNTGELFF. CDR3 in DNA: TGTGCCAGCAGCCACAGGGGGCGTAACACCGGGGAGCTGTTTTTT.

The chain employs TRBV6-6 and TRBJ2-7; 9 nucleotides line up with TRBD1. Germline V gene sequence: CDR1 MNHNY, CDR2 SVGAGI (reference sequence). J gave up 3 bases and V 5 bases, and 14 bases lay outside the gene matches. This CDR3 has 17 residues. CDR3 bases: TGTGCCAGCAGTCCCCGCTGGGAGGGACAGGGAAACTACGAGCAGTACTTC. Translation gives CASSPRWEGQGNYEQYF.

CDR3 coding DNA: TGTGCCAGCAGAATAGGACAGGGTTCACCCCTCCACTTT. As protein: CASRIGQGSPLHF. The chain recombines TRBV7-9 with TRBJ1-6, with TRBD1 identical over 8 bases. Germline lookup yields CDR1 SEHNR and CDR2 FQNEAQ (reference sequence). The CDR3 contains 13 residues. Trimming cost V 6 bases and J 9 bases; bases outside gene matches: 4.

The gene calls are TRBV9 and TRBJ2-1; 8 nucleotides match TRBD2. Germline V gene data show CDR1 as SGDLS and CDR2 as YYNGEE. V shed 3 bases and J 7 bases; nucleotides not matched to a gene: 12. The CDR3 covers 16 residues. The CDR3 bases are TGTGCCAGCAGCGGGATCCCGGGGGGGCCATGGAATGAGCAGTTCTTC. Its translation is CASSGIPGGPWNEQFF.